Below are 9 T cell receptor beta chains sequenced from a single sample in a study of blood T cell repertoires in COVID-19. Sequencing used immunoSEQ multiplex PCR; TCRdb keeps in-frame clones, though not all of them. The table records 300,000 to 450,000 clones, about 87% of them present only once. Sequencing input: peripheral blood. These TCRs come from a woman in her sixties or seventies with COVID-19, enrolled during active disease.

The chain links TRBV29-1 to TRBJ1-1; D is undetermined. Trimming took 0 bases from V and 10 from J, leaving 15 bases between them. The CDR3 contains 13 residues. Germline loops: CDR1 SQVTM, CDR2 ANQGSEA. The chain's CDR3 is CSVEDRRLAGAFF. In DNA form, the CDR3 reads TGCAGCGTTGAAGATCGACGGCTAGCGGGAGCTTTCTTT.

The CDR3 sequence: CASSQEVRGGLGTQYF. The CDR3 DNA is TGTGCCAGCAGCCAAGAAGTAAGGGGGGGGCTGGGGACCCAGTACTTC. The chain joins TRBV3-1 (or the pseudogene TRBV3-2) to TRBJ2-5; tentative D call: TRBD2 (7 bases). The ends were cut back, 0 bases at V and 7 bases at J, with 18 bases in the middle. Germline lookup yields CDR1 LGHDT and CDR2 YNNKEL (reference sequence). This CDR3 spans 16 amino acids.

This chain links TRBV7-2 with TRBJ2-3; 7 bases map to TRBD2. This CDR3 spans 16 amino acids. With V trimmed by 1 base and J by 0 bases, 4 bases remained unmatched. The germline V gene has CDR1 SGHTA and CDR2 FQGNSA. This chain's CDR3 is CASSLDRAGSTDTQYF. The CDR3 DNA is TGTGCCAGCAGCTTAGACCGAGCGGGGAGCACAGATACGCAGTATTTT.

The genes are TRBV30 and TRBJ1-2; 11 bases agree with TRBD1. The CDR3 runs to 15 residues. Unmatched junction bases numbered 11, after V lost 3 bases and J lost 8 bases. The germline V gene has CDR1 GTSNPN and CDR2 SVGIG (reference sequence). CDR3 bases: TGTGCCTGGAGCCTGGGACAGGGGGATCGAGGAGGCTACACCTTC. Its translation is CAWSLGQGDRGGYTF.

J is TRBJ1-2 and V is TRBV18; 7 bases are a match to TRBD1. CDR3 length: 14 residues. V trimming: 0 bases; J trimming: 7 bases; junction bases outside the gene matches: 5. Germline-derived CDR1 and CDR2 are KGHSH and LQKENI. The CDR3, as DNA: TGTGCCAGCTCACCACCGACAGGGCATGGTGGCTACACCTTC. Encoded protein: CASSPPTGHGGYTF.

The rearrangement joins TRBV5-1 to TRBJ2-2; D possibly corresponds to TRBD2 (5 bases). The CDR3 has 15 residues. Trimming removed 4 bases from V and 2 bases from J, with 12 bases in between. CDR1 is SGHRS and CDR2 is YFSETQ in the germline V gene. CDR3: CASSPGDYNTGELFF. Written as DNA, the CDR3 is TGCGCCAGCAGCCCCGGGGATTACAACACCGGGGAGCTGTTTTTT.

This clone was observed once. The CDR3 DNA is TGTGCCAGTACCCAGACAGGGCGTGAAAAACTGTTTTTT. Its translation: CASTQTGREKLFF. The chain couples TRBV19 to TRBJ1-4, with TRBD1 matching 7 bases. The CDR3 sequence is 13 residues long. Unmatched junction bases numbered 6, after V lost 7 bases and J lost 7 bases. Germline CDR1 reads LNHDA; CDR2 reads SQIVND (reference sequence).

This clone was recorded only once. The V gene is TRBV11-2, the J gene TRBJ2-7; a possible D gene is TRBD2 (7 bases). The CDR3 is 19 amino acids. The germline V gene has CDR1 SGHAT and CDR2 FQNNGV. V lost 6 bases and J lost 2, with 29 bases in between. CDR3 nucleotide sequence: TGTGCCAGCAGTCCGATCCTGGGACAAAGGGGGGGTGGGACCTACGAGCAGTACTTC. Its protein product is CASSPILGQRGGGTYEQYF. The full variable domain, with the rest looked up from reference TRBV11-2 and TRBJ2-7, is EAGVAQSPRYKIIEKRQSVAFWCNPISGHATLYWYQQILGQGPKLLIQFQNNGVVDDSQLPKDRFSAERLKGVDSTLKIQPAKLEDSAVYLCASSPILGQRGGGTYEQYFGPGTRLTVT.

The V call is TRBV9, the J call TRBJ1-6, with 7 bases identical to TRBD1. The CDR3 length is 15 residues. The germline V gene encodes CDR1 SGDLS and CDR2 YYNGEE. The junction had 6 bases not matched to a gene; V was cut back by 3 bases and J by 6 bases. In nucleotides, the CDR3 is TGTGCCAGCAGCGGCAGGGGGGTTACTAATTCACCCCTCCACTTT. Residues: CASSGRGVTNSPLHF.